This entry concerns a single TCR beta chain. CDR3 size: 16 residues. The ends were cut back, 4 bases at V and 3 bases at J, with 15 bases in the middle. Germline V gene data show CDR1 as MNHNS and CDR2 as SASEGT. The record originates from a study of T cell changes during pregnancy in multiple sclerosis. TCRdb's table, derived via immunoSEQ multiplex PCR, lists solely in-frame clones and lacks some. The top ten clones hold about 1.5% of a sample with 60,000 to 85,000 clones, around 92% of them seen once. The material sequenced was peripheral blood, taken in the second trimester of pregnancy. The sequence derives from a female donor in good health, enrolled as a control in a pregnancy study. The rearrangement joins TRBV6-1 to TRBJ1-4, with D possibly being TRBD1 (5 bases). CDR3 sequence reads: CASSGIRVGPNEKLFF. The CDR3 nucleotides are TGTGCCAGCAGTGGGATCAGGGTGGGGCCTAATGAAAAACTGTTTTTT.